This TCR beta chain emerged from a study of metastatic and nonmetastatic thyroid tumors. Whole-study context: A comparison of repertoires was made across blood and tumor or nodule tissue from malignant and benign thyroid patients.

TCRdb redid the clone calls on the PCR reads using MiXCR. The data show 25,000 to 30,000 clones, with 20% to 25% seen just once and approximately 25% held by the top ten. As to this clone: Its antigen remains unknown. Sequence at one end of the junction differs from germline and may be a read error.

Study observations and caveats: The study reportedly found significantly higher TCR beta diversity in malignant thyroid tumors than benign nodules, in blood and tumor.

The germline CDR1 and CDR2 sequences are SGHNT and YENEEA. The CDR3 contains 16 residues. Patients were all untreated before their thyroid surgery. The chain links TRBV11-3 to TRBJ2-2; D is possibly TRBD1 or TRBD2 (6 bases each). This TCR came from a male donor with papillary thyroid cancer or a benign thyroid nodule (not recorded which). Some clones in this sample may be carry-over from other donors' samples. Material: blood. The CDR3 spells CPSSLGGLINSGELFF. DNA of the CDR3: TGTCCCAGCAGCTTAGGGGGACTCATAAACTCCGGGGAGCTGTTTTTT.